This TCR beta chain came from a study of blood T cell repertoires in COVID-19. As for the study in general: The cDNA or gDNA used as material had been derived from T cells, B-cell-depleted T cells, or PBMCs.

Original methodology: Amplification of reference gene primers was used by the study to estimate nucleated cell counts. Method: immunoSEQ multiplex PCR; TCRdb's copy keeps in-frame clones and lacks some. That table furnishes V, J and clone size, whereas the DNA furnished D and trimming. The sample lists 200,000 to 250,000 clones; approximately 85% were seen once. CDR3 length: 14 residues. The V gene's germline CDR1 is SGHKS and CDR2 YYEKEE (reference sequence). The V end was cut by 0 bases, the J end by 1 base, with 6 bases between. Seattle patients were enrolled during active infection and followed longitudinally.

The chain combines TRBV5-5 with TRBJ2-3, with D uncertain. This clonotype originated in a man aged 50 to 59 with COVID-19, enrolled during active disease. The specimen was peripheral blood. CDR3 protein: CASSLGGGTDTQYF. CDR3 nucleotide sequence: TGTGCCAGCAGCTTGGGAGGAGGCACAGATACGCAGTATTTT.